The clone carrying this T cell receptor (beta chain) was seen many times. This entry is derived from a study of T-cell memory formation after mild COVID-19. Constant-segment primers and 5'RACE yielded cDNA libraries for TCR alpha and TCR beta, each carrying sample barcodes and UMIs. MiXCR, applied by TCRdb to the 5' RACE reads, yields one record per CDR3 protein. The repertoire holds roughly 110,000 distinct CDR3 sequences, with roughly 12% as singletons. The CDR3 loop spans 15 amino acids. Trimming removed 0 bases at V and 3 bases at J, with 15 bases between. Germline values: CDR1 DFQATT, CDR2 SNEGSKA (reference sequence).

This sequence originates from an adult woman who had mild COVID-19 (a few samples of this study predate the infection). Cell type and time point are not known. Material: PBMCs or a T cell subset sorted from them (not recorded which). V and J are TRBV20-1 and TRBJ2-7; a weak D match, TRBD2 (6 bases). The chain's CDR3 is CSARDQREPSYEQYF. In nucleotides, the CDR3 is TGCAGTGCTAGAGATCAACGGGAGCCGAGCTACGAGCAGTACTTC.